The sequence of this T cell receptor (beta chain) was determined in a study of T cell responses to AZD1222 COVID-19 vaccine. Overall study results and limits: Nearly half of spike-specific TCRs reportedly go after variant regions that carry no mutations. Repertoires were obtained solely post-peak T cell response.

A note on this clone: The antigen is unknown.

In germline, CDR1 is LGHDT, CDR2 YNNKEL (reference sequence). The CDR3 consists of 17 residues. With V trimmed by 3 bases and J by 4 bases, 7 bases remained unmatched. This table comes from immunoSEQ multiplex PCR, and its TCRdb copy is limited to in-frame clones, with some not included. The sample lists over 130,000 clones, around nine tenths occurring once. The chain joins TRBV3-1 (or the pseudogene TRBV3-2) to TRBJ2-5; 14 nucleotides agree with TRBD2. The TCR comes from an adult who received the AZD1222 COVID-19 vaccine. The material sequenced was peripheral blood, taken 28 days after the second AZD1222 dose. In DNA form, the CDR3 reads TGTGCCAGCAGCCATGAAGGACTAGCGGGGGGCGTAGAGACCCAGTACTTC. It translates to CASSHEGLAGGVETQYF.